One sample yielded the 15 T cell receptor beta chains listed below, sequenced in a study of beta chain features in type 1 diabetes. All of the isolated RNA was reverse transcribed, so expressed TCRB transcripts were sequenced. This table comes from immunoSEQ multiplex PCR, and its TCRdb copy is limited to in-frame clones, with some not included. This sample has around 250,000 clones, with roughly 30% found just once. What was sequenced was central memory CD4+ T cells from blood. Receptors originate from a man under 40 in good health.

To note about this clone: The same CDR3 is also encoded by other DNA sequences in this sample. This chain uses TRBV5-1 with TRBJ2-5; a weak D match, TRBD2 (6 bases). Per the germline V gene, CDR1 is SGHRS and CDR2 is YFSETQ. The CDR3 contains 13 residues. V lost 2 bases to trimming and J lost 2 bases, with 7 bases between them. The CDR3 DNA follows: TGCGCCAGCAGCTTCGGAGGGCAAGAGACCCAGTACTTC. This codes for CASSFGGQETQYF.

The chain recombines TRBV28 with TRBJ2-1; TRBD2 matches 7 bases. Germline CDR1 reads MDHEN; CDR2 reads SYDVKM. Trimming cost V 5 bases and J 5 bases; bases outside gene matches: 9. CDR3 length: 15 residues. The CDR3 DNA follows: TGTGCCAGCAGTATTACCCTGGGAGGGCACAATGAGCAGTTCTTC. Translation gives CASSITLGGHNEQFF.

The chain combines TRBV30 with TRBJ2-5; no definite D call. Matching the DNA end better, TRBJ2-7 makes the J call doubtful. The CDR3 is made up of 11 amino acids. The germline CDR1 and CDR2 sequences are GTSNPN and SVGIG (reference sequence). Here the CDR3 reads CAWSVKNEQYF. CDR3 nucleotides: TGTGCCTGGAGTGTCAAGAACGAGCAGTACTTC.

CDR3 sequence reads: CASSLATEAFF. Written as DNA, the CDR3 is TGTGCCAGCAGCTTGGCCACTGAAGCTTTCTTT. The V and J genes are TRBV7-6 and TRBJ1-1, with unresolved D. CDR3 length: 11 amino acids. Trimming removed 3 bases at V and 4 bases at J, with 3 bases between. The germline V gene encodes CDR1 SGHVS and CDR2 FNYEAQ.

The chain uses TRBV5-1 and TRBJ2-5; possibly TRBD1 or TRBD2 for D (5 bases each). Germline CDR1 reads SGHRS; CDR2 reads YFSETQ. V was pared by 5 bases and J by 2 bases, with 7 bases between. The CDR3 is made up of 12 amino acids. The CDR3 DNA is TGCGCCAGCAGGTGGGGGCAAGAGACCCAGTACTTC. It is translated as CASRWGQETQYF.

This clone was detected only a few times. The chain is built from TRBV29-1 and TRBJ2-3; D not resolved. Trimming left V 3 bases short and J 5 bases short, with 6 bases between. The CDR3 is 11 residues long. Per germline, CDR1 SQVTM and CDR2 ANQGSEA. DNA of the CDR3: TGCAGCGTTGATCTGGAAGATACGCAGTATTTT. It encodes CSVDLEDTQYF.

This clone was seen ten or more times. This rearrangement joins TRBV18 to TRBJ2-3; no clear D. CDR1 and CDR2 from the germline V gene are KGHSH and LQKENI. V gave up 2 bases and J gave up 4 bases, with 16 bases separating them. This CDR3 has 16 residues. The CDR3 reads CASSPASSGASDTQYF. DNA for the CDR3: TGTGCCAGCTCACCAGCCTCTTCAGGAGCTTCAGATACGCAGTATTTT. Using reference TRBV18 and TRBJ2-3 for the parts outside the CDR3, the full variable domain is NAGVMQNPRHLVRRRGQEARLRCSPMKGHSHVYWYRQLPEEGLKFMVYLQKENIIDESGMPKERFSAEFPKEGPSILRIQQVVRGDSAAYFCASSPASSGASDTQYFGPGTRLTVL.

The rearrangement links TRBV2 to TRBJ2-7; no firm D call. V gave up 8 bases and J gave up 3 bases, with 17 bases separating them. The length of the CDR3 is 14 residues. Per germline, CDR1 SNHLY and CDR2 FYNNEI. The CDR3 nucleotides are TGTGCCAGCCGTATAGCCGACCGAATCTACGAGCAGTACTTC. It yields the protein CASRIADRIYEQYF.

In this sample, this clone turned up a few times. The chain carries TRBV18 and TRBJ2-1; 7 nucleotides agree with TRBD1. The CDR3 extends over 14 amino acids. V shed 3 bases, J shed 7 bases, and the junction held 6 bases outside the gene matches. Germline CDR1 reads KGHSH; CDR2 reads LQKENI. The CDR3 protein is CASSPRTGENEQFF. CDR3 DNA sequence: TGTGCCAGCTCACCCCGGACAGGAGAAAATGAGCAGTTCTTC.

The chain carries TRBV13 and TRBJ2-7; D is uncertain. This CDR3 is built from 15 residues. V shed 3 bases and J shed 3 bases, with 15 bases lying between them. CDR1 PRHDT and CDR2 FYEKMQ come from the germline V gene (reference sequence). CDR3 coding DNA: TGTGCCAGCAGCTTGGGCCGGTCCCGTAACTACGAGCAGTACTTC. It specifies CASSLGRSRNYEQYF.

The rearrangement uses TRBV9 and TRBJ1-6; D not resolved. The V and J ends lost 3 bases and 9 bases respectively, with 10 bases between them. The CDR3 has 13 amino acids. CDR1 and CDR2 from the germline V gene are SGDLS and YYNGEE. The CDR3, as DNA: TGTGCCAGCAGCGCGGCCGAGTTTTCACCCCTCCACTTT. Encoded protein: CASSAAEFSPLHF.

This clone appeared once. This chain links TRBV25-1 with TRBJ1-6, with 9 bases identical to TRBD1. The CDR3 runs to 15 residues. The germline V gene encodes CDR1 MGHDK and CDR2 SYGVNS. V was pared by 4 bases and J by 7 bases, with 5 bases of the junction left unmatched. The CDR3 reads CASSGPGTGNSPLHF. The CDR3 DNA sequence: TGTGCCAGCAGTGGTCCCGGGACAGGGAATTCACCCCTCCACTTT.

Turning to this clone: This is likely an artifact of a read error, given a far larger clone one base away. Other DNA sequences in the same sample also yield this CDR3. This chain links TRBV6-5 with TRBJ2-1, with D perhaps given as TRBD1 or TRBD2 (6 bases each). Deletions cut 2 bases from V and 4 bases from J, with 15 bases between. The CDR3 is 16 residues long. Germline V gives CDR1 MNHEY, CDR2 SVGAGI. The CDR3 reads CASSYNGGGNYNEQFF. The CDR3 DNA reads as TGTGCCAGCAGTTACAACGGGGGCGGGAATTACAATGAGCAGTTCTTC.

This chain links TRBV7-2 with TRBJ2-6; TRBD2 might be the D (6 bases). V lost 5 bases and J 0 bases, leaving 20 bases between the germline ends. The germline CDR1 and CDR2 sequences are SGHTA and FQGNSA. The CDR3 runs 19 residues. In DNA form, the CDR3 reads TGTGCCAGCAGCCCACTAGCTCCGGGACTGGGCTCTGGGGCCAACGTCCTGACTTTC. Protein sequence: CASSPLAPGLGSGANVLTF.

V and J are TRBV5-6 and TRBJ2-1; 9 nucleotides match TRBD1. The CDR3 is made up of 15 amino acids. The germline V gene has CDR1 SGHDT and CDR2 YYEEEE. Trimming cost V 2 bases and J 10 bases; bases outside gene matches: 10. For the CDR3, the DNA is TGTGCCAGCAGCTTAGTACAGGGGGCCGGACGAGAGCAGTTCTTC. Amino acids: CASSLVQGAGREQFF.